The 4 T cell receptor beta chains in this list originate from one sample, sequenced in a study of T cells expressing NK-cell markers (dated by TCRdb to 2020 to 2022). Library preparation employed 5' RACE. TCRdb shows the sequencer as Illumina HiSeq 2000. TCRdb reprocessed the reads and assigns one entry to each CDR3 protein sequence, leaving out DNA. The record for this sample contains about 460,000 distinct CDR3 sequences. The ten largest account for approximately 1.5% of the sample. The sample taken for sequencing was blood T cells: a sorted CD56 or NKG2C T cell subset, CD4+ or CD8+ T cells, or bulk PBMC T cells (not recorded which). These receptors were obtained from a woman in her 50s in good health. Donor details come from another sample of the same person, matched by shared clones.

This sequence joins TRBV6-1 and TRBJ2-2. CDR3 length: 13 amino acids. In germline, CDR1 is MNHNS, CDR2 SASEGT. CDR3 region: CASSEATYGELFF.

The chain joins TRBV6-2 or TRBV6-3 to TRBJ2-3; TCRdb lists TRBD2, though no DNA is available to test this call. The CDR3 spans 16 residues. CDR1 is MNHEY, CDR2 SVGEGT, per germline. The CDR3 spells CASLLPSGSSTDTQYF.

The chain has TRBV11-2 and TRBJ2-1; TCRdb picks TRBD1, but there is no DNA to check that call. Germline V gives CDR1 SGHAT, CDR2 FQNNGV. This CDR3 is built from 13 residues. The CDR3 loop reads CASSLADRDEQFF.

The chain links TRBV12-3 or TRBV12-4 to TRBJ2-5; TCRdb selects TRBD2, and the lack of DNA leaves this call unchecked. The CDR3 length is 13 residues. The CDR3 here is CASSLAEGKTQYF.